This TCR beta chain derives from a study of OX40 agonist ivuxolimab in advanced cancers. Across the study: Ivuxolimab was administered intravenously to patients at 0.01 to 10 mg/kg every 2 weeks. Regarding the study as a whole: There were, on average, more expanded clones in CD8+ T cells than in CD4+.

On this clone itself: The antigen remains undetermined.

The repertoire was sequenced with immunoSEQ multiplex PCR; TCRdb's copy has only in-frame clones and lacks some. Of about 33,000 clones in the sample, about 80% were seen once. The material was CD4+ or CD8+ T cells sorted from blood, obtained in a trial of the OX40 agonist ivuxolimab. This receptor was identified in an adult with an advanced solid tumor such as melanoma, head and neck, liver or kidney cancer.

The CDR3: CASSPSGADEGPDTQYF. In DNA form, the CDR3 reads TGTGCCAGCAGCCCAAGTGGGGCGGACGAGGGTCCAGATACGCAGTATTTT. V gene TRBV7-9 combines with J gene TRBJ2-3; D may be TRBD1 or TRBD2 (5 bases each). There are 17 residues in the CDR3. The ends were cut back, 5 bases at V and 4 bases at J, with 22 bases in the middle. The germline V gene encodes CDR1 SEHNR and CDR2 FQNEAQ (reference sequence).